This T cell receptor (beta chain) was recovered during a study of lymphopenia after photon versus proton radiotherapy. Study conclusions and caveats: Larger post-nadir TCR diversity loss correlated inversely with survival in deceased patients. After lymphocyte nadir, photon-treated repertoires showed oligoclonal expansion, especially CD8+ Temra. Proton therapy kept repertoires fairly stable, unlike photons, which gained effector/memory cells.

Repertoires were generated with immunoSEQ multiplex PCR, while TCRdb's copy carries only in-frame clones and drops some. The sample includes 55,000 to 70,000 clones, about nine tenths seen only once; the top ten take around 2.2%. The CDR3 totals 14 residues. Germline V gene sequence: CDR1 SEHNR, CDR2 FQNEAQ (reference sequence). V trimming: 3 bases; J trimming: 5 bases; junction bases outside the gene matches: 5. Concerning this clone itself: As yet, its antigen is unknown.

The TCR was taken from a woman between 40 and 50 years old with cholangiocarcinoma. The chain joins TRBV7-9 to TRBJ1-1; 8 bases map to TRBD1. The sequences come from peripheral blood, collected from a patient treated with photon-based radiotherapy. The CDR3 loop reads CASSFGQGDTEAFF. In nucleotides, the CDR3 is TGTGCCAGCAGCTTCGGACAGGGCGATACTGAAGCTTTCTTT. The variable domain in full, completed from reference TRBV7-9 and TRBJ1-1, reads DTGVSQNPRHKITKRGQNVTFRCDPISEHNRLYWYRQTLGQGPEFLTYFQNEAQLEKSRLLSDRFSAERPKGSFSTLEIQRTEQGDSAMYLCASSFGQGDTEAFFGQGTRLTVV.